Below, 25 T cell receptor beta chains from the same sample are listed, as sequenced in a study of T cells in Graves' hyperthyroidism and ophthalmopathy. Template material for amplifying TCR beta CDR3 regions consisted of RNA transcripts. During a first-round RT-PCR of the TCR CDR3, the HTBI primer set was used. Using its own MiXCR run on the multiplex PCR reads, TCRdb lists one record per CDR3 protein. The sample records roughly 660,000 distinct CDR3 sequences, roughly 17% being singletons. What was sequenced was blood. Source of these receptors: a man aged 50-60 years with Graves' hyperthyroidism.

This clonotype appeared a few times. V gene TRBV6-1 combines with J gene TRBJ2-5, with 7 bases fitting TRBD2. The V and J ends lost 7 bases and 4 bases, in that order; junction bases with no gene match: 9. This CDR3 is 14 amino acids long. Germline V gene sequence: CDR1 MNHNS, CDR2 SASEGT. The chain's CDR3 is CASIRRERGETQYF. The CDR3 region has the DNA TGTGCCAGCATTCGGAGGGAGCGGGGAGAGACCCAGTACTTC.

CDR3 in amino acids: CASSPSEMGGGNIQYF. CDR3 sequence (DNA): TGTGCCAGCAGCCCGTCCGAAATGGGGGGAGGAAACATTCAGTACTTC. V usage is TRBV28 and J usage is TRBJ2-4; perhaps TRBD2 as D (6 bases). This CDR3 has 16 residues. V lost 6 bases, J lost 6 bases, and 21 bases lay in between. Looked up from germline, CDR1 is MDHEN and CDR2 is SYDVKM.

The sample holds many counts of this clonotype. CDR3 loop: CASSGTSGRDSSYEQYF. The CDR3 bases are TGTGCCAGCAGCGGGACTAGCGGGAGGGACAGCTCCTACGAGCAGTACTTC. The chain couples TRBV2 to TRBJ2-7, with TRBD2 matching over 16 bases. This CDR3 is 17 amino acids long. V shed 6 bases, J shed 0 bases, and the junction held 5 bases outside the gene matches. CDR1 is SNHLY and CDR2 is FYNNEI in the germline V gene.

This clonotype has at least ten counts. This chain joins TRBV9 and TRBJ1-4; D remains ambiguous. There are 14 residues in the CDR3. V was trimmed by 0 bases and J by 0 bases, leaving 3 bases between them. The germline gives CDR1 SGDLS, CDR2 YYNGEE. This CDR3 is CASSVVATNEKLFF. In nucleotides, the CDR3 is TGTGCCAGCAGCGTAGTCGCAACTAATGAAAAACTGTTTTTT.

In its sample, this clonotype was seen a few times. V and J are TRBV28 and TRBJ1-5, with 8 nucleotides matching TRBD1. From germline, CDR1 is MDHEN and CDR2 SYDVKM. V was pared by 7 bases and J by 15 bases, with 20 bases of the junction left unmatched. The CDR3 runs 15 residues. The CDR3 coding sequence is TGTGCCAGCATTGGGGCGGACAGGGCGTTAGGCTTTTTGCATTTT. Protein sequence: CASIGADRALGFLHF.

There are many counts of this clonotype. The chain combines TRBV28 with TRBJ2-7; TRBD1 matches at 9 bases. CDR1 and CDR2 (germline): MDHEN, SYDVKM. This CDR3 has 15 amino acids. V lost 4 bases to trimming and J lost 5 bases; unmatched junction nucleotides: 9. The CDR3 sequence: CASSSPGQGNNEQYF. DNA of the CDR3: TGTGCCAGCAGTTCACCGGGACAGGGAAACAACGAGCAGTACTTC.

This chain links TRBV19 with TRBJ2-1, with 11 bases fitting TRBD2. The V gene end was trimmed by 4 bases and the J gene end by 8 bases; junction bases not matched to a gene: 10. The length of the CDR3 is 16 residues. Germline CDR1 LNHDA, CDR2 SQIVND (reference sequence). The CDR3 DNA reads TGTGCCAGTAGTACACGACTAGCGGGATACAACGATGAGCAGTTCTTC. Translated, it gives CASSTRLAGYNDEQFF.

This clonotype was detected many times. The chain links TRBV11-2 to TRBJ1-1, with unresolved D. Trimming cost V 7 bases and J 1 base, with 10 bases left between them. This CDR3 is built from 13 residues. The germline V gene encodes CDR1 SGHAT and CDR2 FQNNGV. CDR3 in DNA: TGTGCCAGCACCCTCTCGGGGAACACTGAAGCTTTCTTT. Translating gives CASTLSGNTEAFF.

The gene calls are TRBV18 and TRBJ2-1, with D possibly being TRBD2 (6 bases). Trimming took 6 bases from V and 4 from J, leaving 13 bases between them. The CDR3 extends over 14 amino acids. CDR1 is KGHSH, CDR2 LQKENI, per germline. CDR3 sequence reads: CASSQGTVYNEQFF. The CDR3, as DNA: TGTGCCAGCTCCCAAGGGACTGTTTACAATGAGCAGTTCTTC.

V and J are TRBV7-9 and TRBJ2-5; 7 nucleotides line up with TRBD2. J lost 0 bases, V lost 1 base, and 2 bases had no gene match. This CDR3 has 15 amino acids. Germline CDR1 is SEHNR and CDR2 is FQNEAQ (reference sequence). Written as DNA, the CDR3 is TGTGCCAGCAGCTTAGGTGGGACTAACCAAGAGACCCAGTACTTC. It translates to CASSLGGTNQETQYF. Supplemented by reference TRBV7-9 and TRBJ2-5, the full variable domain reads DTGVSQNPRHKITKRGQNVTFRCDPISEHNRLYWYRQTLGQGPEFLTYFQNEAQLEKSRLLSDRFSAERPKGSFSTLEIQRTEQGDSAMYLCASSLGGTNQETQYFGPGTRLLVL.

In its sample, this clonotype was seen a few times. This chain uses TRBV20-1 with TRBJ2-1; 12 positions match TRBD1. After removal of 5 bases from V and 4 bases from J, the junction contained 9 bases not matched to a gene. The germline CDR1 and CDR2 sequences are DFQATT and SNEGSKA (reference sequence). This CDR3 is built from 16 residues. Here the CDR3 reads CSAEAGTGGQYNEQFF. The CDR3 nucleotides are TGCAGTGCTGAAGCCGGGACAGGGGGCCAGTACAATGAGCAGTTCTTC.

This clonotype was detected only a few times. The chain uses TRBV3-1 and TRBJ2-2; D is tentatively TRBD1 or TRBD2 (5 bases each). The CDR3 is 16 amino acids. Germline V gives CDR1 LGHDT, CDR2 YNNKEL (reference sequence). V dropped 6 bases and J dropped 0 bases, with 14 bases sitting between them. CDR3 nucleotide sequence: TGTGCCAGCAGTCAGGGACCTATCGCGAACACCGGGGAGCTGTTTTTT. Translation gives CASSQGPIANTGELFF.

The chain employs TRBV6-1 and TRBJ2-3; D uncertain. The CDR3 extends over 13 amino acids. Germline lookup yields CDR1 MNHNS and CDR2 SASEGT. The V gene lost 6 bases and the J gene lost 5 bases, with 12 bases spanning the gap. The CDR3 reads CASSQDLVDTQYF. DNA for the CDR3: TGTGCCAGCAGCCAAGACTTGGTAGATACGCAGTATTTT.

V and J are TRBV28 and TRBJ1-2; TRBD1 matches at 8 bases. The V and J ends lost 5 bases and 0 bases, in that order; junction bases with no gene match: 5. The CDR3 sequence is 15 residues long. Germline V gene data show CDR1 as MDHEN and CDR2 as SYDVKM. The chain's CDR3 is CASSLDRGPNYGYTF. The CDR3 bases are TGTGCCAGCAGTCTCGACAGGGGCCCTAACTATGGCTACACCTTC.

This clonotype was seen many times. This sequence joins TRBV12-3 or TRBV12-4 and TRBJ2-1; TRBD1 aligns across 7 bases. The J segment lost 9 bases and the V segment lost 9 bases, leaving 5 bases of the junction unmatched. This CDR3 comprises 11 residues. The CDR3 protein is CASEAGGEQFF. Here the CDR3 DNA reads TGTGCCAGTGAGGCAGGGGGTGAGCAGTTCTTC.

This clonotype was found many times. The rearrangement uses TRBV6-6 and TRBJ2-5; D possibly uses TRBD1 or TRBD2 (5 bases each). Germline V gives CDR1 MNHNY, CDR2 SVGAGI (reference sequence). This CDR3 region has 13 residues. The germline V and J ends were trimmed by 2 bases and 6 bases, with 10 bases remaining between them. The CDR3 DNA sequence: TGTGCCAGCAGTTACGAGGGGAGACAGACCCAGTACTTC. Translation gives CASSYEGRQTQYF.

This clonotype appeared many times. This chain uses TRBV16 with TRBJ1-1; D unresolved. Germline V gives CDR1 KGHSY, CDR2 FQNENV. V was clipped by 4 bases and J by 1 base, with 10 bases between them. CDR3 size: 14 residues. The CDR3 coding sequence is TGTGCCAGCAGCCGCATCCTAGAGAACACTGAAGCTTTCTTT. Its protein is CASSRILENTEAFF. The variable domain in full, completed from reference TRBV16 and TRBJ1-1, reads GEEVAQTPKHLVRGEGQKAKLYCAPIKGHSYVFWYQQVLKNEFKFLISFQNENVFDETGMPKERFSAKCLPNSPCSLEIQATKLEDSAVYFCASSRILENTEAFFGQGTRLTVV.

This chain joins TRBV3-1 and TRBJ2-3, with unresolved D. The germline gives CDR1 LGHDT, CDR2 YNNKEL (reference sequence). Trimming shortened V by 1 base and J by 3 bases, and 14 bases separated the two germline ends. The CDR3 covers 16 residues. CDR3 region: CASSQVPGAGTDTQYF. The CDR3 region has the DNA TGTGCCAGCAGCCAAGTCCCCGGAGCCGGGACAGATACGCAGTATTTT.

This clonotype occurred many times. V usage is TRBV12-5 and J usage is TRBJ2-3; the D gene is possibly TRBD1 (6 bases). Per the germline V gene, CDR1 is LGHNT and CDR2 is FRNRAP. Trimming took off 3 bases at V and 3 bases at J, with 13 bases between the two ends. The CDR3 covers 15 residues. The CDR3 DNA follows: TGTGCTAGTGGTTTAGATCCACAGGGAACAGATACGCAGTATTTT. Translation gives CASGLDPQGTDTQYF. The whole variable domain, filled in from reference TRBV12-5 and TRBJ2-3, reads DARVTQTPRHKVTEMGQEVTMRCQPILGHNTVFWYRQTMMQGLELLAYFRNRAPLDDSGMPKDRFSAEMPDATLATLKIQPSEPRDSAVYFCASGLDPQGTDTQYFGPGTRLTVL.

This clonotype was recorded at least ten times. This chain connects TRBV27 to TRBJ1-1; D is possibly TRBD1 (5 bases). The CDR3 covers 14 residues. V lost 3 bases and J 4 bases, leaving 12 bases between the germline ends. Germline assignment: CDR1 MNHEY and CDR2 SMNVEV (reference sequence). CDR3 sequence reads: CASSFRDEATEAFF. CDR3 bases: TGTGCCAGCAGTTTCCGGGACGAGGCCACTGAAGCTTTCTTT.

A note on this clonotype: An end of the junction differs from the germline gene, which may be a read error. This rearrangement joins TRBV4-1 to TRBJ2-7, with D perhaps TRBD1 or TRBD2 (6 bases each). Germline values: CDR1 MGHRA, CDR2 YSYEKL. CDR3 length: 16 residues. This chain's CDR3 is CAGSPIGGPLSYEQYF. CDR3 DNA sequence: TGCGCCGGCAGTCCAATAGGGGGGCCCCTCTCCTACGAGCAGTACTTC.

This clonotype was detected only a few times. A junction boundary mismatches the germline segment, possibly from a read error. The rearrangement links TRBV6-5 to TRBJ2-7; no definite D call. The CDR3 is made up of 13 amino acids. CDR1 MNHEY and CDR2 SVGAGI come from the germline V gene. CDR3 loop: CASSYVQYYEQHF. As DNA, the CDR3 is TGTGCCAGCAGTTACGTACAGTACTACGAGCAGCACTTC.

This clonotype was detected a few times. The chain has TRBV18 and TRBJ2-7; weak D call: TRBD2 (6 bases). Per germline, CDR1 KGHSH and CDR2 LQKENI. This CDR3 has 14 residues. Deletions cut 2 bases from V and 5 bases from J, with 13 bases between. CDR3 in amino acids: CASSPRRVQDEQYF. The CDR3 nucleotides read TGTGCCAGCTCACCAAGGAGGGTCCAAGACGAGCAGTACTTC.

On this clonotype: This may stem from a read error, because a much larger clone lies one nucleotide away. The rearrangement links TRBV6-5 to TRBJ1-2; D call uncertain. CDR1 MNHEY and CDR2 SVGAGI come from the germline V gene. The CDR3 spans 11 residues. With 6 bases removed from V and 4 bases from J, the gap between germline ends came to 6 bases. Here the CDR3 DNA reads TGTGCCAGCAGGGAGGGCTATGGCTACACCTTC. It encodes CASREGYGYTF.

This chain connects TRBV14 to TRBJ1-3, with TRBD1 matching 7 bases. The CDR3 runs to 14 residues. CDR1 and CDR2 from the germline V gene are SGHDN and FVKESK. The junction had 5 bases not matched to a gene; V was cut back by 3 bases and J by 6 bases. CDR3 sequence (DNA): TGTGCCAGCAGCCAGACGGGACAGCTAAACACCATATATTTT. Protein: CASSQTGQLNTIYF.